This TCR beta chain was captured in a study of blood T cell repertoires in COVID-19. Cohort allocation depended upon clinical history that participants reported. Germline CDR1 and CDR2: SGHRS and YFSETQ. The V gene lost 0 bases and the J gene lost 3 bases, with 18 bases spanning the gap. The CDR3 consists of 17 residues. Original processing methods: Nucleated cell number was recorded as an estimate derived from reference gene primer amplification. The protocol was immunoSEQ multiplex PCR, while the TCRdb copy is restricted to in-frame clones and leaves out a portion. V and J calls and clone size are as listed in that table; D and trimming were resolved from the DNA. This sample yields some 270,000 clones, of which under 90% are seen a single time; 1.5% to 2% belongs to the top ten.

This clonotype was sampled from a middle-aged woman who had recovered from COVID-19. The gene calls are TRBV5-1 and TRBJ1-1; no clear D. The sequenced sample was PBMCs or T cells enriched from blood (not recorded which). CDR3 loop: CASSLGLRKRMYTEAFF. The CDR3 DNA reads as TGCGCCAGCAGCTTGGGTCTTAGAAAGAGGATGTACACTGAAGCTTTCTTT.